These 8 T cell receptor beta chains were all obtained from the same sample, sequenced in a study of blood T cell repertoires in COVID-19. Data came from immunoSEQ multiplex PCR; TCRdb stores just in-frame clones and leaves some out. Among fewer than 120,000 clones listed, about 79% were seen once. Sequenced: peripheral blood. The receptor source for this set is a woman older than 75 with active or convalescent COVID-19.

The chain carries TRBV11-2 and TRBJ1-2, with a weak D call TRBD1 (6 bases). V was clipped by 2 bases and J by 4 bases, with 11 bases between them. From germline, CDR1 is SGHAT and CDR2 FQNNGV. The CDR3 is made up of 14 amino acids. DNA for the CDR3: TGTGCCAGCAGCTTACAGGGGACCCCCTATGGCTACACCTTC. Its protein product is CASSLQGTPYGYTF.

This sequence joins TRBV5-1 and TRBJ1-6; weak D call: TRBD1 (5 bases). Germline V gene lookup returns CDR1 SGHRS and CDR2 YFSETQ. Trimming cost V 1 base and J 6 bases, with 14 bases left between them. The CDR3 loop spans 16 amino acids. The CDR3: CASSLLPQTVNSPLHF. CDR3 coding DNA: TGCGCCAGCAGCTTGCTTCCCCAGACAGTTAATTCACCCCTCCACTTT.

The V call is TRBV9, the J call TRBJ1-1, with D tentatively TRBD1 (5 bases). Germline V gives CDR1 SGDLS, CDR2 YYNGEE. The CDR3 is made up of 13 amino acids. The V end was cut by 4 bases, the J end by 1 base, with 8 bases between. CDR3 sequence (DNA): TGTGCCAGCAGCTCCGACAGGAACACTGAAGCTTTCTTT. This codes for CASSSDRNTEAFF. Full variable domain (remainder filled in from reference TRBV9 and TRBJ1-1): DSGVTQTPKHLITATGQRVTLRCSPRSGDLSVYWYQQSLDQGLQFLIQYYNGEERAKGNILERFSAQQFPDLHSELNLSSLELGDSALYFCASSSDRNTEAFFGQGTRLTVV.

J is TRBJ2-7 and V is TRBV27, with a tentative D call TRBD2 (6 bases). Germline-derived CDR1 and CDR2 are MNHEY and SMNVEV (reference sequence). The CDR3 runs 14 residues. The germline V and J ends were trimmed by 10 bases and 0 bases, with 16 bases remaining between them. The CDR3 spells CATGSRRGSYEQYF. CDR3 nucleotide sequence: TGTGCCACAGGGTCCAGGAGGGGCTCCTACGAGCAGTACTTC.

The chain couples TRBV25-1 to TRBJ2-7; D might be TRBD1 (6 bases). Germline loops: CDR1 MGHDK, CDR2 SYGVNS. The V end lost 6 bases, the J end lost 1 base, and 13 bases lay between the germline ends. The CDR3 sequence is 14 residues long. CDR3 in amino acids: CASRQQGLSYEQYF. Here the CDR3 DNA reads TGTGCCAGCAGGCAACAGGGATTATCCTACGAGCAGTACTTC.

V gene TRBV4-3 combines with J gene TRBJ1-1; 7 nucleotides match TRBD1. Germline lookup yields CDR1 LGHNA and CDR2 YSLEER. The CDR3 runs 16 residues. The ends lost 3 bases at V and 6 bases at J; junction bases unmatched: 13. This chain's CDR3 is CASSQTIGGDWSEAFF. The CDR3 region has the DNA TGCGCCAGCAGCCAGACAATAGGGGGCGATTGGTCTGAAGCTTTCTTT.

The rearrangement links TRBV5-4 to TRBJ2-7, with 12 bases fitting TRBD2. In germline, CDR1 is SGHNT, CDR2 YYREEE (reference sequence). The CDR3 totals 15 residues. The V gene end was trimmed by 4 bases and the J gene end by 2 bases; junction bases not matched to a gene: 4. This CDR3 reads CASSPTSGSPYEQYF. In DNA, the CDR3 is TGTGCCAGCAGCCCGACTAGCGGGAGCCCCTACGAGCAGTACTTC. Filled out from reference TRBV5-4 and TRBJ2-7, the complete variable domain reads ETGVTQSPTHLIKTRGQQVTLRCSSQSGHNTVSWYQQALGQGPQFIFQYYREEENGRGNFPPRFSGLQFPNYSSELNVNALELDDSALYLCASSPTSGSPYEQYFGPGTRLTVT.

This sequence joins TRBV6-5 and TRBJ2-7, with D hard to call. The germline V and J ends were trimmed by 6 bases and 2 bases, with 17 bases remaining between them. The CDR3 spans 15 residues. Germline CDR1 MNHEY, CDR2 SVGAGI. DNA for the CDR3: TGTGCCAGCAGGCTCCTCAATGGAGCTCCCTACGAGCAGTACTTC. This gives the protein CASRLLNGAPYEQYF.